What follows is one T cell receptor (beta chain) and its context. Its target is not known. This table comes from immunoSEQ multiplex PCR, and its TCRdb copy is limited to in-frame clones, with some not included. The data show roughly 180,000 clones, with about four fifths seen just once and about 5% held by the top ten. Germline V gene lookup returns CDR1 SGHKS and CDR2 YYEKEE (reference sequence). The germline V and J ends were trimmed by 0 bases and 0 bases, with 4 bases remaining between them. The CDR3 has 14 residues. This specimen belongs to a study of cytotoxic CD8 clonotypes in ibrutinib-treated CLL. Overall study: Sequencing produced an average of about 280,000 productive templates and more than 90,000 productive rearrangements per sample.

The study's findings and limits: Pretreatment clonality was elevated relative to age-matched healthy donors and paralleled circulating CD8+ T-cell counts. Clonotypes that were public were uncommon, and they contracted or stayed stable on treatment.

The chain couples TRBV5-5 to TRBJ1-5; D not resolved. The sequenced sample was PBMCs, obtained after 24 months of ibrutinib treatment. The origin of this receptor is a human donor with chronic lymphocytic leukemia. The CDR3 coding sequence is TGTGCCAGCAGCTTGGAATATAGCAATCAGCCCCAGCATTTT. It translates to CASSLEYSNQPQHF.